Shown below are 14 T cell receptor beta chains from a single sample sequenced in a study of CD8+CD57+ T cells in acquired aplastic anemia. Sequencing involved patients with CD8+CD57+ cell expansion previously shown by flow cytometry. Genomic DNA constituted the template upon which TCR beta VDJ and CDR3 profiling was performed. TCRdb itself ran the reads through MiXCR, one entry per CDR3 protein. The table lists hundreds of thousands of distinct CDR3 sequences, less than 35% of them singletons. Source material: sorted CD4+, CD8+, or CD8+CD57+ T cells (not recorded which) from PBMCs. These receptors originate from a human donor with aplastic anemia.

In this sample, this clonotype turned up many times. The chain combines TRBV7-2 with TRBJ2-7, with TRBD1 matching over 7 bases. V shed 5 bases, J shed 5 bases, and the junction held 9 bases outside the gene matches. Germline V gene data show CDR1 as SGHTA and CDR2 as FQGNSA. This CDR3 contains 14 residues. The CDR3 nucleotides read TGTGCCAGCAGCCCGGCCGACAGGGCCAACGAGCAGTACTTC. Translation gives CASSPADRANEQYF. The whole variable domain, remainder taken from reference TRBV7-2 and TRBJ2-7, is GAGVSQSPSNKVTEKGKDVELRCDPISGHTALYWYRQSLGQGLEFLIYFQGNSAPDKSGLPSDRFSAERTGGSVSTLTIQRTQQEDSAVYLCASSPADRANEQYFGPGTRLTVT.

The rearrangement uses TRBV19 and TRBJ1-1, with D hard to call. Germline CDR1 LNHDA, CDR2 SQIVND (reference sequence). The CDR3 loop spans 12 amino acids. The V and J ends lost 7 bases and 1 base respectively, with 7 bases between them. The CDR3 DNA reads TGTGCCAGTATTCAGCCGAACACTGAAGCTTTCTTT. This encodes CASIQPNTEAFF.

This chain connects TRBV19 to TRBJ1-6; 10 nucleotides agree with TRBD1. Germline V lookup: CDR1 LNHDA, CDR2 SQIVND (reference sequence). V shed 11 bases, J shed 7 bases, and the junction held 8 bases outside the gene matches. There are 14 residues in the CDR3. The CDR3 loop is CAWLGDRGNSPLHF. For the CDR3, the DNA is TGTGCCTGGTTAGGGGACAGGGGAAATTCACCCCTCCACTTT.

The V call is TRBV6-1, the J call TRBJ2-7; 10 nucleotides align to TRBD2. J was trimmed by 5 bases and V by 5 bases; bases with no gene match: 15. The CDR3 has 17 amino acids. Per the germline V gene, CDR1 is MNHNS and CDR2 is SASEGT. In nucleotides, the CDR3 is TGTGCCAGCAGTCCCGAACGAGGGCTAGCGGGAGCTAACGAGCAGTACTTC. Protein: CASSPERGLAGANEQYF.

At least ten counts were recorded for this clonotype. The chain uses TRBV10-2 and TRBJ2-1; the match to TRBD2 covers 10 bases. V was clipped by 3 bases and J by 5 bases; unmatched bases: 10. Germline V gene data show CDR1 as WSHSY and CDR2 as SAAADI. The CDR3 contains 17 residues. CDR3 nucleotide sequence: TGCGCCAGCAGTGACAGGGGGCTCCTAGCGGGAGACAATGAGCAGTTCTTC. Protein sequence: CASSDRGLLAGDNEQFF.

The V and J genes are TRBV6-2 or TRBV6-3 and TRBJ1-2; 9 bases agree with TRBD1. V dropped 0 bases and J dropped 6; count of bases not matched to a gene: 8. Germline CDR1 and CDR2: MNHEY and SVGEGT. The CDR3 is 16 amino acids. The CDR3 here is CASSYSTGTGTHGYTF. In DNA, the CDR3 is TGTGCCAGCAGTTACTCAACCGGGACAGGGACCCATGGCTACACCTTC.

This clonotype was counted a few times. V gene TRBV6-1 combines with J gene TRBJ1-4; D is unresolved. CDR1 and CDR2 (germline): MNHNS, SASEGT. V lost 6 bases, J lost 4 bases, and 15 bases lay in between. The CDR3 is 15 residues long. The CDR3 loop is CASSREGGSNEKLFF. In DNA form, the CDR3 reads TGTGCCAGCAGCCGCGAAGGAGGGAGTAATGAAAAACTGTTTTTT.

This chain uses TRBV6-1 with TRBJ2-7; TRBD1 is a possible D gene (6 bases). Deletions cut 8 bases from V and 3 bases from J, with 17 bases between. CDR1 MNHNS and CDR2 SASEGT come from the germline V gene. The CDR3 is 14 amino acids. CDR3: CASATGKSFYEQYF. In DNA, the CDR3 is TGTGCCAGCGCCACAGGGAAAAGTTTCTACGAGCAGTACTTC.

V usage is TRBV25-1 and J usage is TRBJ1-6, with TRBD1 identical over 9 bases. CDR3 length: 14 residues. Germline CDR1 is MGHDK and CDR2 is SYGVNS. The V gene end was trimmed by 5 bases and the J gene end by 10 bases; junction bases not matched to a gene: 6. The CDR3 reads CASSTGTGHSPLHF. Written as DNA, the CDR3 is TGTGCCAGCAGTACCGGGACAGGGCACTCACCCCTCCACTTT.

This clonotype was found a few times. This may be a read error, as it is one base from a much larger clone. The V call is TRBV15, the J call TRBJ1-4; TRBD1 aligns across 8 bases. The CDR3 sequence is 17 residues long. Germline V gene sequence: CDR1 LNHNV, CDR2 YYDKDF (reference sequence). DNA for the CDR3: TGTGCCACCAGCAGAGATCAGGGGGCGAGAACTAATGAAAAACTGTCTTTT. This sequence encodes CATSRDQGARTNEKLSF.

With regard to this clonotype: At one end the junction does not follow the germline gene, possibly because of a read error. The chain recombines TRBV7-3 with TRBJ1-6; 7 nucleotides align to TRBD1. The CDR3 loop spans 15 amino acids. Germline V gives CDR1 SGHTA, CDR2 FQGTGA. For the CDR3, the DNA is TGTGCCAGCAGGCTCGCCGGGACAGAAAATTCACCCCTCCGCTTT. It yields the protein CASRLAGTENSPLRF.

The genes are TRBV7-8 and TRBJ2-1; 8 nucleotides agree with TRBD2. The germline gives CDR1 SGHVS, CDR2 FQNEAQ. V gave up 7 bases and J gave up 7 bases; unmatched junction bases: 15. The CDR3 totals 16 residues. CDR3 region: CASTPSRGLATNEQFF. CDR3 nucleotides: TGTGCCAGCACTCCTTCCCGAGGACTAGCTACGAATGAGCAGTTCTTC.

The CDR3 bases are TGCAGTGCTAGAGATCAGACCCGAGGGACTAGCGGGATTTACAATGAGCAGTTCTTC. This encodes CSARDQTRGTSGIYNEQFF. The chain carries TRBV20-1 and TRBJ2-1, with 13 bases lining up with TRBD2. Trimming took 0 bases from V and 4 from J; bases not matched to a gene: 12. Germline lookup yields CDR1 DFQATT and CDR2 SNEGSKA (reference sequence). The CDR3 covers 19 residues.

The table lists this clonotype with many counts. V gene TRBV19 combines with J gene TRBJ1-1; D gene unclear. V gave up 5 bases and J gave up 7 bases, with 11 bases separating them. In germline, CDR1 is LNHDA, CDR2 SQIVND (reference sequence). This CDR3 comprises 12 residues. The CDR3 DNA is TGTGCCAGTAGTTTAACTGACGTTGAAGCTTTCTTT. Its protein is CASSLTDVEAFF.